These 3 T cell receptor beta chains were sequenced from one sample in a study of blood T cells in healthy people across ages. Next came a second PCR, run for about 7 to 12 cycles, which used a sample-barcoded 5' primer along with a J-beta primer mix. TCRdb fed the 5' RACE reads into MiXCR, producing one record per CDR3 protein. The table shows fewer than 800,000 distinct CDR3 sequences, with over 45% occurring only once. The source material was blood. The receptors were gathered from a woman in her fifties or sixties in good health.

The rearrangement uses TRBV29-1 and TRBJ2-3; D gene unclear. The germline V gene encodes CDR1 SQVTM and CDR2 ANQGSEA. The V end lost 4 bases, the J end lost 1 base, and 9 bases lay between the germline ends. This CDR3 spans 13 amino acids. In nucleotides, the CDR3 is TGCAGCGTTGCAAAGGCGGGCACAGATACGCAGTATTTT. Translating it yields CSVAKAGTDTQYF.

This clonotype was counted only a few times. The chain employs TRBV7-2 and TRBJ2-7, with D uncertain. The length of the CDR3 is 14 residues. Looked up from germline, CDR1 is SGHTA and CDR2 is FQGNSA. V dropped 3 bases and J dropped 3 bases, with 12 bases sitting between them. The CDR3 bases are TGTGCCAGCAGCTTTTGGTCCCGCGACTACGAGCAGTACTTC. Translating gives CASSFWSRDYEQYF.

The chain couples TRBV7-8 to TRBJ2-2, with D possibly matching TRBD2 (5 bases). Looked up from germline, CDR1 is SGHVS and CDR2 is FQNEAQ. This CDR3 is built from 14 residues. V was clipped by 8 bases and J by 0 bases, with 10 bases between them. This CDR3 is CASRPGTNTGELFF. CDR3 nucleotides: TGTGCCAGCCGCCCCGGGACGAACACCGGGGAGCTGTTTTTT.